This T cell receptor (beta chain) derives from a study of beta chain features in type 1 diabetes. This clone has a handful of counts. Germline CDR1 and CDR2: LGHNA and YNFKEQ. Trimming left V 2 bases short and J 1 base short, with 15 bases between. The CDR3 covers 17 residues. The entirety of the isolated RNA underwent reverse transcription, so expressed TCRB transcripts were sequenced. Sequencing was performed with immunoSEQ multiplex PCR; in TCRdb, only in-frame clones are kept and a portion is missing. The data hold under 350,000 clones, with under 8.5% observed a single time. Sequences were obtained from central memory CD4+ T cells from blood. The clonotype comes from a woman aged 18-29 years in good health. V is TRBV4-2 and J is TRBJ2-1; D possibly uses TRBD1 or TRBD2 (5 bases each). In DNA form, the CDR3 reads TGTGCCAGCAGCCAACGTTGGGTGGGGGAGTCCTACAATGAGCAGTTCTTC. Encoded protein: CASSQRWVGESYNEQFF.